The 28 T cell receptor beta chains in this list originate from one sample, sequenced in a study of T cell responses to AZD1222 COVID-19 vaccine. Assay used: immunoSEQ multiplex PCR; TCRdb lists only in-frame clones, some missing. The sample has approximately 140,000 clones, 85% to 95% seen once. The starting material was peripheral blood, obtained on day 0 of AZD1222 vaccination. The receptors come from an adult in good health.

V gene TRBV4-1 combines with J gene TRBJ1-1, with D unresolved. The CDR3 extends over 16 amino acids. Trimming cost V 4 bases and J 2 bases, with 17 bases left between them. The V gene's germline CDR1 is MGHRA and CDR2 YSYEKL. Here the CDR3 DNA reads TGCGCCAGCAGCCTCGATCGCCCGAGGGCAAACACTGAAGCTTTCTTT. Its translation: CASSLDRPRANTEAFF.

The V call is TRBV7-2, the J call TRBJ2-1, with D tentatively TRBD2 (5 bases). The CDR3 is made up of 14 amino acids. Trimming took 2 bases from V and 10 from J, leaving 15 bases between them. CDR1 is SGHTA and CDR2 is FQGNSA in the germline V gene. CDR3 sequence: CASSLSRRGLEQFF. The CDR3 region has the DNA TGTGCCAGCAGCTTATCCAGACGGGGTCTGGAGCAGTTCTTC.

The V call is TRBV10-1, the J call TRBJ1-6, with a weak D call TRBD1 (5 bases). Per the germline V gene, CDR1 is WNHNN and CDR2 is SYGVQD (reference sequence). This CDR3 has 14 amino acids. V was trimmed by 0 bases and J by 12 bases, leaving 12 bases between them. DNA for the CDR3: TGCGCCAGCAGTGAGTCCGGGGGTCGCCAACCCCTCCACTTT. Translating it yields CASSESGGRQPLHF.

This clone occurred once. CDR3 in amino acids: CASSFGLTEAFF. DNA for the CDR3: TGTGCCAGCAGCTTCGGTCTCACTGAAGCTTTCTTT. The chain is built from TRBV5-5 and TRBJ1-1; unclear D gene. The CDR3 totals 12 residues. The V end lost 2 bases, the J end lost 4 bases, and 6 bases lay between the germline ends. In germline, CDR1 is SGHKS, CDR2 YYEKEE (reference sequence).

As for this clone: Other DNA sequences in this sample translate to the same CDR3. V and J are TRBV2 and TRBJ1-1; 7 nucleotides align to TRBD1. V dropped 3 bases and J dropped 2; count of bases not matched to a gene: 3. Looked up from germline, CDR1 is SNHLY and CDR2 is FYNNEI. The CDR3 is made up of 14 amino acids. The CDR3 sequence: CASSDQGGNTEAFF. Here the CDR3 DNA reads TGTGCCAGCAGTGATCAGGGGGGTAACACTGAAGCTTTCTTT.

This clone was picked up one time. The genes are TRBV21-1 and TRBJ1-2. TRBV21-1 is described as a pseudogene. CDR3 length: 11 residues. The CDR3 spells CASVGGFGYTF. The CDR3 coding sequence is TGTGCCAGCGTTGGGGGGTTTGGCTACACCTTC.

This chain connects TRBV3-1 (or the pseudogene TRBV3-2) to TRBJ1-2, with D uncertain. V shed 1 base and J shed 8 bases, with 14 bases lying between them. The CDR3 runs 14 residues. Germline V gives CDR1 LGHDT, CDR2 YNNKEL (reference sequence). The CDR3 sequence: CASSQVGVQGGYTF. The DNA for the CDR3 is TGTGCCAGCAGCCAAGTTGGGGTCCAAGGAGGCTACACCTTC.

The gene calls are TRBV2 and TRBJ2-6; the D gene is possibly TRBD2 (6 bases). With 4 bases removed from V and 5 bases from J, the gap between germline ends came to 12 bases. This CDR3 has 15 amino acids. CDR1 SNHLY and CDR2 FYNNEI come from the germline V gene. The CDR3 loop is CASSGTGTWANVLTF. The DNA of the CDR3 is TGTGCCAGCAGTGGAACCGGGACTTGGGCCAACGTCCTGACTTTC.

DNA for the CDR3: TGTGCCAGCAGCTTAGTGGTTGGCTCGGGGGCGTGGGGCTACACCTTC. Encoded protein: CASSLVVGSGAWGYTF. The V call is TRBV5-6, the J call TRBJ1-2; a weak D match, TRBD1 (6 bases). Between the trimmed V and J ends, which lost 2 bases and 8 bases, there was a span of 22 bases. Germline assignment: CDR1 SGHDT and CDR2 YYEEEE. This CDR3 region has 16 residues.

As DNA, the CDR3 is TGTGCCAGCTGCCGGGGAGAAGGCACTGAAGCTTTCTTT. This codes for CASCRGEGTEAFF. The chain joins TRBV6-5 to TRBJ1-1; no firm D call. Germline CDR1 reads MNHEY; CDR2 reads SVGAGI. Trimming shortened V by 8 bases and J by 4 bases, and 14 bases separated the two germline ends. This CDR3 spans 13 amino acids.

V is TRBV5-1 and J is TRBJ2-5, with 8 positions matching TRBD2. Germline V gives CDR1 SGHRS, CDR2 YFSETQ. This CDR3 is 16 amino acids long. The junction had 14 bases not matched to a gene; V was cut back by 3 bases and J by 7 bases. In DNA, the CDR3 is TGCGCCAGCAGCTCCGCACCTAGCGGGTTGGGGGGGACCCAGTACTTC. Translation: CASSSAPSGLGGTQYF.

This rearrangement joins TRBV5-6 to TRBJ2-3; 7 bases agree with TRBD2. There are 16 residues in the CDR3. Germline V gene sequence: CDR1 SGHDT, CDR2 YYEEEE. V lost 1 base and J lost 4; bases outside the gene matches: 9. The DNA of the CDR3 is TGTGCCAGCAGCTTGCGGGGGGACTCATTGGCAGATACGCAGTATTTT. Amino acids: CASSLRGDSLADTQYF.

The genes are TRBV15 and TRBJ1-1; D unresolved. Germline assignment: CDR1 LNHNV and CDR2 YYDKDF (reference sequence). V was shortened by 6 bases and J by 0 bases, with 11 bases between the two germline ends. The CDR3 is made up of 14 amino acids. CDR3 region: CATSLGRLNTEAFF. The DNA for the CDR3 is TGTGCCACCAGTCTAGGACGGTTGAACACTGAAGCTTTCTTT.

The chain carries TRBV27 and TRBJ2-7, with D perhaps matching TRBD1 or TRBD2 (5 bases each). Trimming removed 6 bases from V and 0 bases from J, with 15 bases in between. The CDR3 is made up of 15 amino acids. Germline V gives CDR1 MNHEY, CDR2 SMNVEV (reference sequence). The DNA of the CDR3 is TGTGCCAGCAGCAGGGCCGGACTGCCCTCCTACGAGCAGTACGTC. It codes for CASSRAGLPSYEQYV.

V and J are TRBV9 and TRBJ2-2; D gene uncertain. The CDR3 length is 12 residues. Germline values: CDR1 SGDLS, CDR2 YYNGEE. V lost 0 bases, J lost 7 bases, and 4 bases lay in between. CDR3 DNA: TGTGCCAGCAGCGTAGTTCACGGGGAGCTGTTTTTT. Protein product: CASSVVHGELFF.

The chain uses TRBV18 and TRBJ2-5; D remains ambiguous. Germline loops: CDR1 KGHSH, CDR2 LQKENI. Trimming stripped 2 bases from V and 1 base from J, with 5 bases between. The CDR3 sequence is 13 residues long. The CDR3 sequence: CASSPGLQETQYF. Here the CDR3 DNA reads TGTGCCAGCTCACCAGGCCTCCAAGAGACCCAGTACTTC.

The chain joins TRBV7-9 to TRBJ1-1; TRBD1 might be the D (5 bases). The V end was cut by 6 bases, the J end by 0 bases, with 8 bases between. CDR3 length equals 13 residues. Germline CDR1 reads SEHNR; CDR2 reads FQNEAQ (reference sequence). The CDR3 sequence: CASRKTVNTEAFF. CDR3 DNA: TGTGCCAGCAGAAAGACAGTGAACACTGAAGCTTTCTTT. Full variable domain (missing parts from reference TRBV7-9 and TRBJ1-1): DTGVSQNPRHKITKRGQNVTFRCDPISEHNRLYWYRQTLGQGPEFLTYFQNEAQLEKSRLLSDRFSAERPKGSFSTLEIQRTEQGDSAMYLCASRKTVNTEAFFGQGTRLTVV.

This chain links TRBV11-2 with TRBJ1-5, with TRBD1 matching 7 bases. CDR3 length: 14 amino acids. J lost 5 bases, V lost 4 bases, and 5 bases had no gene match. CDR1 SGHAT and CDR2 FQNNGV come from the germline V gene. Written as DNA, the CDR3 is TGTGCCAGCAGCTCAGATACAGGGGATCAGCCCCAGCATTTT. Its protein is CASSSDTGDQPQHF.

The chain uses TRBV7-3 and TRBJ1-1; perhaps TRBD1 as D (6 bases). V lost 5 bases and J lost 1, with 20 bases in between. The CDR3 runs to 17 residues. Looked up from germline, CDR1 is SGHTA and CDR2 is FQGTGA. CDR3 nucleotides: TGTGCCAGCAGCGATATCGACAGGCTCAGACGGAACACTGAAGCTTTCTTT. It yields the protein CASSDIDRLRRNTEAFF.

The chain couples TRBV10-2 to TRBJ1-1; the D gene is possibly TRBD1 (6 bases). The germline V and J ends were trimmed by 0 bases and 7 bases, with 18 bases remaining between them. This CDR3 has 16 amino acids. Germline V gene lookup returns CDR1 WSHSY and CDR2 SAAADI. CDR3 in amino acids: CASSESGLTRDNEAFF. The CDR3 nucleotides are TGCGCCAGCAGTGAGTCGGGGCTAACCCGGGACAATGAAGCTTTCTTT.

The chain is built from TRBV7-9 and TRBJ1-4, with D perhaps matching TRBD1 (5 bases). The V end was cut by 8 bases, the J end by 8 bases, with 18 bases between. The germline V gene has CDR1 SEHNR and CDR2 FQNEAQ (reference sequence). The CDR3 is 14 amino acids. CDR3 region: CASAVGSRDEKLFF. The CDR3 region has the DNA TGTGCCAGCGCCGTCGGCAGCCGGGACGAAAAACTGTTTTTT.

This sequence joins TRBV7-9 and TRBJ2-5, with a possible D match to TRBD2 (5 bases). The CDR3 consists of 14 residues. V lost 5 bases to trimming and J lost 3 bases, with 13 bases between them. CDR1 is SEHNR, CDR2 FQNEAQ, per germline (reference sequence). CDR3 sequence reads: CASSPDYVKETQYF. CDR3 sequence (DNA): TGTGCCAGCAGCCCCGACTACGTAAAAGAGACCCAGTACTTC.

V gene TRBV19 combines with J gene TRBJ1-1; 11 bases line up with TRBD1. The germline V gene has CDR1 LNHDA and CDR2 SQIVND (reference sequence). With 7 bases clipped from V and 11 bases from J, the junction kept 24 bases outside the gene matches. This CDR3 region has 18 residues. CDR3 sequence: CASIPTTGTGGAGFVAFF. Here the CDR3 DNA reads TGTGCCAGTATCCCCACAACCGGGACAGGGGGAGCGGGGTTCGTGGCTTTCTTT. Full variable domain (remainder filled in from reference TRBV19 and TRBJ1-1): DGGITQSPKYLFRKEGQNVTLSCEQNLNHDAMYWYRQDPGQGLRLIYYSQIVNDFQKGDIAEGYSVSREKKESFPLTVTSAQKNPTAFYLCASIPTTGTGGAGFVAFFGQGTRLTVV.

The chain is built from TRBV6-1 and TRBJ1-4; possible D gene TRBD1, 5 bases. V was pared by 3 bases and J by 10 bases, with 24 bases between. The germline gives CDR1 MNHNS, CDR2 SASEGT. The CDR3 has 17 amino acids. The CDR3 nucleotides are TGTGCCAGCAGTGACGACAGTTCCTGGGCTTTCGTCGGAAAACTGTTTTTT. This sequence encodes CASSDDSSWAFVGKLFF.

The chain joins TRBV7-6 to TRBJ2-1, with 8 bases aligning to TRBD2. This CDR3 spans 15 amino acids. The V gene end was trimmed by 5 bases and the J gene end by 4 bases; junction bases not matched to a gene: 7. The germline gives CDR1 SGHVS, CDR2 FNYEAQ. The CDR3 is CASSPSGGFYNEQFF. CDR3 coding DNA: TGTGCCAGCAGCCCCAGCGGGGGCTTTTACAATGAGCAGTTCTTC.

V usage is TRBV9 and J usage is TRBJ1-6; 11 nucleotides align to TRBD1. The CDR3 has 15 amino acids. The germline V gene has CDR1 SGDLS and CDR2 YYNGEE. V was clipped by 7 bases and J by 6 bases; unmatched bases: 6. The CDR3, as DNA: TGTGCCAGCGGGCCCGGGACAGGGGGTAATTCACCCCTCCACTTT. Protein product: CASGPGTGGNSPLHF.

V gene TRBV6-1 combines with J gene TRBJ2-7; D not certain. The CDR3 contains 14 residues. The germline gives CDR1 MNHNS, CDR2 SASEGT. Trimming removed 1 base from V and 5 bases from J, with 12 bases in between. For the CDR3, the DNA is TGTGCCAGCAGTGAAGGGCTCCTTAGGGACGAGCAGTACGTC. Translating gives CASSEGLLRDEQYV.

The chain couples TRBV3-1 (or the pseudogene TRBV3-2) to TRBJ2-3; D is undetermined. V lost 1 base to trimming and J lost 3 bases, with 11 bases between them. The CDR3 spans 15 residues. The germline V gene has CDR1 LGHDT and CDR2 YNNKEL (reference sequence). This CDR3 reads CASSQAGRLTDTQYF. CDR3 coding DNA: TGTGCCAGCAGCCAAGCCGGTCGGCTAACAGATACGCAGTATTTT.